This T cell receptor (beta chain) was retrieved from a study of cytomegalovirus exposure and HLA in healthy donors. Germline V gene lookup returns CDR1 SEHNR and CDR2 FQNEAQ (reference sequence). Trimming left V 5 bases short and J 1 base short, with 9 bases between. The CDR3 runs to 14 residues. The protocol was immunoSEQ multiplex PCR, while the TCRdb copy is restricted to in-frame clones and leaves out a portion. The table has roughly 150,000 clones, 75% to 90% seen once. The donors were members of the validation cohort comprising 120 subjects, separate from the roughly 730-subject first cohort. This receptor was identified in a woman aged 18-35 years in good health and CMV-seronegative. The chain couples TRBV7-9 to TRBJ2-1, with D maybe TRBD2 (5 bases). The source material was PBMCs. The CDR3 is CASSPSGSYNEQFF. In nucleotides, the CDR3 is TGTGCCAGCAGCCCCTCGGGGTCCTACAATGAGCAGTTCTTC.